The 21 T cell receptor beta chains given below trace back to one sample, sequenced in a study of beta chain features in type 1 diabetes. Reverse transcribing all isolated RNA meant expressed TCRB transcripts were sequenced. Assay used: immunoSEQ multiplex PCR; TCRdb lists only in-frame clones, some missing. The sample holds 680,000 or so clones; 15% to 19% are singletons and the top ten take about 0.087%. The sequenced material came from naive CD4+ T cells from blood. Source of these receptors: a man between 18 and 29 years old in good health.

This clone was picked up a small number of times. The chain uses TRBV10-3 and TRBJ2-7, with 8 positions matching TRBD1. This CDR3 comprises 14 residues. The germline V gene encodes CDR1 ENHRY and CDR2 SYGVKD. The V and J ends lost 10 bases and 0 bases, in that order; junction bases with no gene match: 8. This CDR3 reads CASRSTGGSYEQYF. CDR3 coding DNA: TGTGCCAGCAGGTCCACAGGGGGCTCCTACGAGCAGTACTTC.

This clone was picked up one time. The rearrangement joins TRBV6-1 to TRBJ1-5; no clear D gene. The CDR3 loop spans 13 amino acids. Germline CDR1 and CDR2: MNHNS and SASEGT. Trimming pared 3 bases from V and 2 bases from J, leaving 5 bases between. The CDR3 protein is CASSESGNQPQHF. CDR3 DNA sequence: TGTGCCAGCAGTGAGTCCGGCAATCAGCCCCAGCATTTT.

V is TRBV6-6 and J is TRBJ2-7; 7 bases map to TRBD2. J lost 5 bases, V lost 0 bases, and 4 bases had no gene match. CDR3 size: 14 residues. Looked up from germline, CDR1 is MNHNY and CDR2 is SVGAGI (reference sequence). CDR3 coding DNA: TGTGCCAGCAGTTACTCGGGGGGGTCCCACGAGCAGTACTTC. Protein: CASSYSGGSHEQYF.

This clone has a handful of counts. The chain uses TRBV18 and TRBJ2-5; TRBD1 agrees at 9 bases. There are 15 residues in the CDR3. Trimming removed 2 bases from V and 5 bases from J; junction bases left unmatched: 6. Germline V gene data show CDR1 as KGHSH and CDR2 as LQKENI. The CDR3 reads CASSPGTGPRETQYF. CDR3 sequence (DNA): TGTGCCAGCTCACCAGGGACAGGGCCTCGGGAGACCCAGTACTTC.

The genes are TRBV7-2 and TRBJ2-3; D may be TRBD1 (6 bases). The V gene lost 3 bases and the J gene lost 4 bases, with 20 bases spanning the gap. Germline V CDR1 and CDR2: SGHTA, FQGNSA. The CDR3 length is 17 residues. The CDR3 reads CASSFGQRINPPDTQYF. In DNA, the CDR3 is TGTGCCAGCAGCTTCGGACAGCGGATCAACCCCCCAGATACGCAGTATTTT.

The chain has TRBV9 and TRBJ2-7; D possibly matches TRBD1 or TRBD2 (5 bases each). Germline V gene sequence: CDR1 SGDLS, CDR2 YYNGEE. The CDR3 runs to 16 residues. Between the trimmed V and J ends, which lost 3 bases and 6 bases, there was a span of 22 bases. CDR3 protein: CASSAYSGAQGREQYF. Written as DNA, the CDR3 is TGTGCCAGCAGCGCGTACTCCGGGGCCCAGGGACGCGAGCAGTACTTC.

The chain joins TRBV7-2 to TRBJ1-4; 10 bases fit TRBD1. The CDR3 extends over 14 amino acids. CDR1 and CDR2 (germline): SGHTA, FQGNSA. Trimming cost V 6 bases and J 7 bases; bases outside gene matches: 5. DNA of the CDR3: TGTGCCAGCAGATTGACAGGGGGCTCTGAAAAACTGTTTTTT. Its translation: CASRLTGGSEKLFF.

This clone has a handful of counts. The chain carries TRBV25-1 and TRBJ2-7; possibly TRBD2 for D (5 bases). V was pared by 4 bases and J by 2 bases, with 9 bases between. Germline lookup yields CDR1 MGHDK and CDR2 SYGVNS. CDR3 length: 13 amino acids. CDR3 amino acids: CASSAPGTYEQYF. In DNA, the CDR3 is TGTGCCAGCAGTGCCCCGGGGACCTACGAGCAGTACTTC.

V usage is TRBV7-2 and J usage is TRBJ2-3; TRBD2 agrees at 11 bases. After removal of 1 base from V and 6 bases from J, the junction contained 15 bases not matched to a gene. CDR1 is SGHTA and CDR2 is FQGNSA in the germline V gene. The CDR3 loop spans 19 amino acids. The CDR3 nucleotides are TGTGCCAGCAGCTTAGTTGCTAGCGGGGGGTCTGTGAATCTGGATACGCAGTATTTT. It yields the protein CASSLVASGGSVNLDTQYF.

The sample holds a few counts of this clone. The chain uses TRBV28 and TRBJ1-1; no reliable D call. Germline values: CDR1 MDHEN, CDR2 SYDVKM. This CDR3 has 12 residues. Trimming shortened V by 7 bases and J by 3 bases, and 9 bases separated the two germline ends. This chain's CDR3 is CASMTLDTEAFF. The CDR3 DNA reads TGTGCCAGCATGACCTTAGACACTGAAGCTTTCTTT.

This clone was recorded a few times. The chain joins TRBV15 to TRBJ2-5, with D unresolved. CDR3 length: 14 residues. V shed 1 base and J shed 3 bases, with 9 bases lying between them. CDR1 and CDR2 (germline): LNHNV, YYDKDF (reference sequence). This chain's CDR3 is CATSRGGIKETQYF. In DNA, the CDR3 is TGTGCCACCAGCAGAGGTGGCATTAAAGAGACCCAGTACTTC.

This sequence joins TRBV18 and TRBJ1-1, with TRBD1 as a possible D gene (5 bases). This CDR3 contains 14 residues. Germline V CDR1 and CDR2: KGHSH, LQKENI. V was trimmed by 8 bases and J by 4 bases, leaving 17 bases between them. The CDR3 nucleotides read TGTGCCAGCCTGACGAGGGGAGGACGCACTGAAGCTTTCTTT. Translation: CASLTRGGRTEAFF.

The rearrangement links TRBV18 to TRBJ1-1; 7 nucleotides match TRBD1. The CDR3 length is 15 residues. CDR1 is KGHSH, CDR2 LQKENI, per germline. V lost 3 bases, J lost 2 bases, and 6 bases stayed unmatched. CDR3 sequence reads: CASSPDRVVNTEAFF. In DNA form, the CDR3 reads TGTGCCAGCTCACCCGACAGGGTGGTAAACACTGAAGCTTTCTTT.

This clone turned up a few times. This chain connects TRBV4-1 to TRBJ2-2; 11 nucleotides align to TRBD1. This CDR3 region has 16 residues. CDR1 is MGHRA and CDR2 is YSYEKL in the germline V gene. The V segment lost 1 base and the J segment 5 bases; nucleotides outside the gene matches: 3. This chain's CDR3 is CASSQAGTGGTGELFF. In DNA, the CDR3 is TGCGCCAGCAGCCAAGCCGGGACAGGGGGGACCGGGGAGCTGTTTTTT.

This clone has more than one count but fewer than ten. The rearrangement links TRBV27 to TRBJ2-5, with a tentative D call TRBD1 (6 bases). Trimming removed 6 bases at V and 0 bases at J, with 17 bases between. Per germline, CDR1 MNHEY and CDR2 SMNVEV (reference sequence). The CDR3 has 16 residues. The CDR3 DNA follows: TGTGCCAGCAGCCCTTGGACAGTCCTGGACCAAGAGACCCAGTACTTC. This encodes CASSPWTVLDQETQYF.

The chain carries TRBV19 and TRBJ1-2; TRBD1 aligns across 9 bases. The CDR3 consists of 16 residues. After removal of 3 bases from V and 6 bases from J, the junction contained 11 bases not matched to a gene. Per germline, CDR1 LNHDA and CDR2 SQIVND (reference sequence). The CDR3 DNA reads as TGTGCCAGTAGTATCACGAGGACAGGGGAGGTAGATGGCTACACCTTC. It translates to CASSITRTGEVDGYTF. The full variable domain, with the rest looked up from reference TRBV19 and TRBJ1-2, is DGGITQSPKYLFRKEGQNVTLSCEQNLNHDAMYWYRQDPGQGLRLIYYSQIVNDFQKGDIAEGYSVSREKKESFPLTVTSAQKNPTAFYLCASSITRTGEVDGYTFGSGTRLTVV.

There are a few counts of this clone. The rearrangement uses TRBV7-2 and TRBJ2-3; D ambiguous. V was clipped by 1 base and J by 1 base, with 12 bases between them. The germline V gene has CDR1 SGHTA and CDR2 FQGNSA. The length of the CDR3 is 16 residues. CDR3 sequence: CASSLVAGVRTDTQYF. CDR3 DNA sequence: TGTGCCAGCAGCTTAGTTGCTGGTGTACGCACAGATACGCAGTATTTT. Full variable domain (rest looked up from reference TRBV7-2 and TRBJ2-3): GAGVSQSPSNKVTEKGKDVELRCDPISGHTALYWYRQSLGQGLEFLIYFQGNSAPDKSGLPSDRFSAERTGGSVSTLTIQRTQQEDSAVYLCASSLVAGVRTDTQYFGPGTRLTVL.

This clone was seen a few times. The chain employs TRBV5-1 and TRBJ2-3; 7 nucleotides match TRBD1. Germline loops: CDR1 SGHRS, CDR2 YFSETQ. The CDR3 is 15 amino acids. J gave up 5 bases and V 1 base, and 7 bases lay outside the gene matches. CDR3 in amino acids: CASSLPTGSGDTQYF. The CDR3 DNA follows: TGCGCCAGCAGCTTGCCGACAGGGTCGGGAGATACGCAGTATTTT.

The chain uses TRBV7-9 and TRBJ1-3, with TRBD1 as a possible D gene (5 bases). The ends were cut back, 5 bases at V and 4 bases at J, with 18 bases in the middle. This CDR3 comprises 16 residues. Per germline, CDR1 SEHNR and CDR2 FQNEAQ (reference sequence). This CDR3 is CASSAPGTQGGNTIYF. In DNA form, the CDR3 reads TGTGCCAGCAGCGCCCCCGGGACTCAAGGAGGAAACACCATATATTTT.

This rearrangement joins TRBV9 to TRBJ1-2; tentative D call: TRBD1 (6 bases). Between the trimmed V and J ends, which lost 3 bases and 1 base, there was a span of 19 bases. This CDR3 comprises 17 residues. CDR1 is SGDLS and CDR2 is YYNGEE in the germline V gene. CDR3 bases: TGTGCCAGCAGCGCGGGGGCAGGGAGGGTCGTTAACTATGGCTACACCTTC. Its translation is CASSAGAGRVVNYGYTF.

This clone was seen a few times. This CDR3 is CASSPDLQETQYF. CDR3 nucleotides: TGTGCCAGCTCACCGGACTTGCAAGAGACCCAGTACTTC. This chain uses TRBV18 with TRBJ2-5; D is perhaps TRBD2 (5 bases). CDR1 KGHSH and CDR2 LQKENI come from the germline V gene. This CDR3 spans 13 amino acids. V shed 3 bases and J shed 2 bases, with 7 bases lying between them.